The clone carrying this TCR beta chain was detected many times. The antigen is not known. These data are taken from a study of regulatory T cells in long-lasting Graves disease. As for the study in general: Antithyroid drug exposure in newly diagnosed Graves' patients had lasted under 3 months. Points from the study as a whole: A limited number of samples was an acknowledged limitation.

Arm-PCR with iRepertoire HTBI primers amplified the CDR3 regions for these TCR beta libraries. TCRdb passed the multiplex PCR reads through MiXCR, listing each CDR3 protein once. The repertoire has hundreds of thousands of distinct CDR3 sequences, 15% of them found once; the top ten carry 22%. As to time point: newly diagnosed GD, antithyroid drugs for less than 3 months. PBMC RNA was the source of the TCR library. The CDR3 contains 15 residues. Per the germline V gene, CDR1 is SEHNR and CDR2 is FQNEAQ (reference sequence). Trimming stripped 5 bases from V and 0 bases from J, with 14 bases between. The receptor comes from a female donor with Graves disease. Source: peripheral blood mononuclear cells (PBMCs), taken at new diagnosis, from a patient treated with antithyroid drugs. The chain couples TRBV7-9 to TRBJ2-7; tentatively, D is TRBD1 (6 bases). The CDR3 DNA follows: TGTGCCAGCAGCGAGGACAGCCTAATCTCCTACGAGCAGTACTTC. It translates to CASSEDSLISYEQYF.